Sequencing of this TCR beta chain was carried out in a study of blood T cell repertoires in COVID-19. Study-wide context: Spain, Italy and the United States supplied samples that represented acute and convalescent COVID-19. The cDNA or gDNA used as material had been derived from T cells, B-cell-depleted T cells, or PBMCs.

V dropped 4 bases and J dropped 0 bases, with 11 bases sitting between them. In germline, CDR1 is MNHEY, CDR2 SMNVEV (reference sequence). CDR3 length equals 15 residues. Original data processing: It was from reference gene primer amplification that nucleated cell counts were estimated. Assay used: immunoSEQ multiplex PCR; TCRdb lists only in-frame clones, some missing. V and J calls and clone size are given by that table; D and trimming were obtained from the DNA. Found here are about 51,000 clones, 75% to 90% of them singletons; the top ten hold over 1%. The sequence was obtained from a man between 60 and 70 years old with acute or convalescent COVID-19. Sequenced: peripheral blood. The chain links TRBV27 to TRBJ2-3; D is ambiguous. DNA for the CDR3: TGTGCCAGCAGTTCGCGACTGGCGAGCACAGATACGCAGTATTTT. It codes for CASSSRLASTDTQYF.